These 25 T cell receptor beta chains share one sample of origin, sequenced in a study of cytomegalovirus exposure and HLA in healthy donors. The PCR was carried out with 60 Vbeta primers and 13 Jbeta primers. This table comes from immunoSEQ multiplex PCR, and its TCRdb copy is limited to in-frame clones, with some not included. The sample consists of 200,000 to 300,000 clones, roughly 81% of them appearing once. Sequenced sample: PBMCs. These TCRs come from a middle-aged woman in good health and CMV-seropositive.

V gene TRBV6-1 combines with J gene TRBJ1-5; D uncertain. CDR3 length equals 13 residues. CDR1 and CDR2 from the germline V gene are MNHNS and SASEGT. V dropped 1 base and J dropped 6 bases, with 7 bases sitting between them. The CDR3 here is CASSEVRGQPQHF. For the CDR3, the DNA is TGTGCCAGCAGTGAAGTACGGGGTCAGCCCCAGCATTTT.

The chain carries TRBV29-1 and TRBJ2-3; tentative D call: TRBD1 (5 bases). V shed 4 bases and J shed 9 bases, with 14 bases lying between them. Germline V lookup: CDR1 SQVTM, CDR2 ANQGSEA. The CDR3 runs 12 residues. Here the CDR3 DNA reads TGCAGCGTTGGGGAACAGGTCTCGACGCAGTATTTT. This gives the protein CSVGEQVSTQYF.

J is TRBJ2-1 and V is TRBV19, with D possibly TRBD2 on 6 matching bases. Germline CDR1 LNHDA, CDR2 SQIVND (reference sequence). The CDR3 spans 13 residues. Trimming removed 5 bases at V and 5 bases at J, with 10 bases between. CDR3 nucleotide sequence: TGTGCCAGTAGTTCGGGACTGAACAATGAGCAGTTCTTC. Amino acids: CASSSGLNNEQFF.

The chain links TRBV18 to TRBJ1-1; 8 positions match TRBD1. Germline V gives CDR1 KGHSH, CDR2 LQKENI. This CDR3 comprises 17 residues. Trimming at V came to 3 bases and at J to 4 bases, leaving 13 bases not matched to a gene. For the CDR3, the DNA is TGTGCCAGCTCACCCCGGCCTCCGACAGGGGAGGGCACTGAAGCTTTCTTT. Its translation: CASSPRPPTGEGTEAFF.

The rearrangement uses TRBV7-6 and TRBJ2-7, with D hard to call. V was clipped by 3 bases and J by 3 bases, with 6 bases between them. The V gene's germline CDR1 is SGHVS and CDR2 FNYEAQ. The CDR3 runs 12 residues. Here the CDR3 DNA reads TGTGCCAGCAGCTTGACTGGCTACGAGCAGTACTTC. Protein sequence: CASSLTGYEQYF.

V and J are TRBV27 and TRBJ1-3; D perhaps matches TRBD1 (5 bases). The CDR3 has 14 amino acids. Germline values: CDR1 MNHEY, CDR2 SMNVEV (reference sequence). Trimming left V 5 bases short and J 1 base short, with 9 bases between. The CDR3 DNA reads TGTGCCAGCAGTGAGAACAGGTCTGGAAACACCATATATTTT. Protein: CASSENRSGNTIYF.

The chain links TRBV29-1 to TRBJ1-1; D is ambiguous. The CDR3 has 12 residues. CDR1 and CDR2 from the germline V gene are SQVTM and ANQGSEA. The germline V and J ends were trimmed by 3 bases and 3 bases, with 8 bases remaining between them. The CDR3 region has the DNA TGCAGCGTTGAGGGCAGAGACACTGAAGCTTTCTTT. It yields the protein CSVEGRDTEAFF.

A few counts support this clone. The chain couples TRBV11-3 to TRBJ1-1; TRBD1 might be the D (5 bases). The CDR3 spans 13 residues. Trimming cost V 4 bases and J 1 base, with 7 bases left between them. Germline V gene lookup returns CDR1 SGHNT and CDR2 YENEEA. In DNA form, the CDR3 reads TGTGCCAGCAGCTCAACAGGGAACACTGAAGCTTTCTTT. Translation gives CASSSTGNTEAFF.

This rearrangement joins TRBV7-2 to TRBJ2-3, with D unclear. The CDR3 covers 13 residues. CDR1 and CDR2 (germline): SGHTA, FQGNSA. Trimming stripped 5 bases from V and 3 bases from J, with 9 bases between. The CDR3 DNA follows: TGTGCCAGCAGCCAACCCCAGACAGATACGCAGTATTTT. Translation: CASSQPQTDTQYF.

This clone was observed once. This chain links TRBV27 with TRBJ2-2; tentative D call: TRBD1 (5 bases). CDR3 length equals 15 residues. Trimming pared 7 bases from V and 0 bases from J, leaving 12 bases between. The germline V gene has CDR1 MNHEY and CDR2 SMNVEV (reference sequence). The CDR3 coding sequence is TGTGCCAGCACGACAGTGCCTCCGAACACCGGGGAGCTGTTTTTT. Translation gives CASTTVPPNTGELFF.

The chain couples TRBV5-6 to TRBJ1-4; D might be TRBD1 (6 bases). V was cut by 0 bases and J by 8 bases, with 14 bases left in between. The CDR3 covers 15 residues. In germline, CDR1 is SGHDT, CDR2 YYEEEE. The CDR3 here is CASSLAARGGEKLFF. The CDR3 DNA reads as TGTGCCAGCAGCTTGGCCGCCAGGGGCGGAGAAAAACTGTTTTTT.

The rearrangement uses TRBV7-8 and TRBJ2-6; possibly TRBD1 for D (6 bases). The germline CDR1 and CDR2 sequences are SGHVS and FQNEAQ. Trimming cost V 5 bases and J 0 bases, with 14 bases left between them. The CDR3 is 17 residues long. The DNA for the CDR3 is TGTGCCAGCAGCCCTCGGACAGATCTCTCTGGGGCCAACGTCCTGACTTTC. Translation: CASSPRTDLSGANVLTF.

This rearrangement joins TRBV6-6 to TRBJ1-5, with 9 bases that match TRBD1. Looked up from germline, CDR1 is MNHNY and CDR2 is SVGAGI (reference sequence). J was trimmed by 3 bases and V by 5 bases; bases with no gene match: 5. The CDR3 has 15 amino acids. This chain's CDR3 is CASSLTGGNNQPQHF. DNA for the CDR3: TGTGCCAGCAGTCTCACAGGGGGCAACAATCAGCCCCAGCATTTT.

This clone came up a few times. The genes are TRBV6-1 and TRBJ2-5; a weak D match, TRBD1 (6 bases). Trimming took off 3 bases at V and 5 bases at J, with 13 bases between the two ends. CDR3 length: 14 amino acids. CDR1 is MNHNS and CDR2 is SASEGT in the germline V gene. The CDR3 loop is CASSDWGPGETQYF. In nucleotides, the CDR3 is TGTGCCAGCAGTGATTGGGGGCCAGGCGAGACCCAGTACTTC.

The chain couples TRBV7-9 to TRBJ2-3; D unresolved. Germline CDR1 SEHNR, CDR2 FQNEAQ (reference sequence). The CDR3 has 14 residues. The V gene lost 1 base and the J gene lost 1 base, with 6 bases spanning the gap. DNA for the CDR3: TGTGCCAGCAGCTTAGACGGAGGCACAGATACGCAGTATTTT. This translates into CASSLDGGTDTQYF.

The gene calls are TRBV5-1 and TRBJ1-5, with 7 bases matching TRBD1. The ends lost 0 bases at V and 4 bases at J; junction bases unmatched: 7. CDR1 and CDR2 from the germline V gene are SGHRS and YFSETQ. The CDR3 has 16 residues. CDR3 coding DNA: TGCGCCAGCAGCTTGGGAGAGGGGGCTGGGAATCAGCCCCAGCATTTT. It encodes CASSLGEGAGNQPQHF. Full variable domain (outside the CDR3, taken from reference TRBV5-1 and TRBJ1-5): KAGVTQTPRYLIKTRGQQVTLSCSPISGHRSVSWYQQTPGQGLQFLFEYFSETQRNKGNFPGRFSGRQFSNSRSEMNVSTLELGDSALYLCASSLGEGAGNQPQHFGDGTRLSIL.

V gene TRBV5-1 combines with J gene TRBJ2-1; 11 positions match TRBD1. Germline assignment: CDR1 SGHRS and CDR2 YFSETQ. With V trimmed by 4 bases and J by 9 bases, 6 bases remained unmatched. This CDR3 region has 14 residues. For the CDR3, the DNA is TGCGCCAGCAGCCCAGGACAGGGGGCGACTGAGCAGTTCTTC. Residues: CASSPGQGATEQFF.

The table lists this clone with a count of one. The CDR3, as DNA: TGTGCCAGCAGTTTATCTCTAGTCTCCTACGAGCAGTACTTC. Translation gives CASSLSLVSYEQYF. The chain links TRBV27 to TRBJ2-7, with no clear D. The germline V and J ends were trimmed by 0 bases and 0 bases, with 6 bases remaining between them. Germline values: CDR1 MNHEY, CDR2 SMNVEV (reference sequence). The CDR3 covers 14 residues.

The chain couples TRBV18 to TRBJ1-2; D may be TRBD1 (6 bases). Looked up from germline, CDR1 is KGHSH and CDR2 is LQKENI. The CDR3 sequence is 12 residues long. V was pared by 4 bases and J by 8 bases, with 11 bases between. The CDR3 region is CASSQNREGYTF. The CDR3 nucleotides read TGTGCCAGCTCACAAAACAGGGAAGGCTACACCTTC.

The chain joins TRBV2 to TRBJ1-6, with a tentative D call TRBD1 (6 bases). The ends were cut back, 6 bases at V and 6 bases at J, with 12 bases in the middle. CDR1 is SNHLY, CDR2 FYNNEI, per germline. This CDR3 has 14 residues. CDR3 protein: CASRLTGINSPLHF. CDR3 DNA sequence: TGTGCCAGCAGACTTACAGGGATTAATTCACCCCTCCACTTT.

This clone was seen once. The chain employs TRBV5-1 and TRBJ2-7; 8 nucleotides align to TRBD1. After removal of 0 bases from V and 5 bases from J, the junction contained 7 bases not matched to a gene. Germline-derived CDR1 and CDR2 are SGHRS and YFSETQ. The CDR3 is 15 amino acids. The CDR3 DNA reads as TGCGCCAGCAGCTTGGGGACAGGGTCGGGGAACGAGCAGTACTTC. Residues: CASSLGTGSGNEQYF.

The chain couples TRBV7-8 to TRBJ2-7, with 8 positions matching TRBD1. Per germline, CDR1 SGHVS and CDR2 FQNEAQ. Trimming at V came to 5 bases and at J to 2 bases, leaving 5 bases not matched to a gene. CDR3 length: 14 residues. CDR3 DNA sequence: TGTGCCAGCAGCCCGACAGGGGCCACCTACGAGCAGTACTTC. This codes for CASSPTGATYEQYF.

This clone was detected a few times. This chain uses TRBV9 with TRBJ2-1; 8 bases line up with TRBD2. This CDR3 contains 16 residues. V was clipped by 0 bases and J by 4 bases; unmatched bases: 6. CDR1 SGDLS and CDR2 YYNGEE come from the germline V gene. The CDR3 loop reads CASSVGTSGPYNEQFF. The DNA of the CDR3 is TGTGCCAGCAGCGTAGGAACTAGCGGACCATACAATGAGCAGTTCTTC.

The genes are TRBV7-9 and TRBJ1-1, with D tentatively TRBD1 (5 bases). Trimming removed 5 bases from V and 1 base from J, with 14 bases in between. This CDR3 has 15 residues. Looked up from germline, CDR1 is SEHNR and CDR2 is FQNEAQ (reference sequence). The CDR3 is CASSPTEGQNTEAFF. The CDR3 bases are TGTGCCAGCAGCCCGACGGAGGGGCAGAACACTGAAGCTTTCTTT. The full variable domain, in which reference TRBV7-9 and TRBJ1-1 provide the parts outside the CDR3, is DTGVSQNPRHKITKRGQNVTFRCDPISEHNRLYWYRQTLGQGPEFLTYFQNEAQLEKSRLLSDRFSAERPKGSFSTLEIQRTEQGDSAMYLCASSPTEGQNTEAFFGQGTRLTVV.

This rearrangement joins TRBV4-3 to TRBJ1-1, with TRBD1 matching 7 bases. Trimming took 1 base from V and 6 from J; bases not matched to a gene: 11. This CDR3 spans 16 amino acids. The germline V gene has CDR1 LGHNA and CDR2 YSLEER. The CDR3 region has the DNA TGCGCCAGCAGCCAAGGGGCAGGGGGGCGAAACGCTGAAGCTTTCTTT. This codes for CASSQGAGGRNAEAFF.